The 32 T cell receptor beta chains given below trace back to one sample, sequenced in a study of shared clonotypes between healthy human individuals. Generated by immunoSEQ multiplex PCR, the TCRdb table keeps only in-frame clones and is missing some. The sample includes about 2 million clones, about 95% of them seen just once. Terminally differentiated effector memory CD45RA+ cells were excluded by CCR7 positive selection of CD45RO-negative cells. The sample comprised naive CD8+ T cells sorted from blood. The receptors come from a man aged 18 to 30 in good health.

The gene calls are TRBV9 and TRBJ1-4; D uncertain. CDR1 is SGDLS and CDR2 is YYNGEE in the germline V gene. CDR3 length: 12 amino acids. Trimming stripped 3 bases from V and 8 bases from J, with 8 bases between. The CDR3 bases are TGTGCCAGCAGCGCCAAAGAGGAAAAACTGTTTTTT. Amino acid sequence: CASSAKEEKLFF.

The V call is TRBV27, the J call TRBJ2-7; D is possibly TRBD1 (6 bases). Trimming took off 8 bases at V and 0 bases at J, with 20 bases between the two ends. This CDR3 has 16 residues. Germline CDR1 is MNHEY and CDR2 is SMNVEV (reference sequence). The CDR3 region has the DNA TGTGCCAGCTCAGACACACCGACAGGTTACTCCTACGAGCAGTACTTC. Residues: CASSDTPTGYSYEQYF.

The J gene is TRBJ1-1, the V gene TRBV11-2; D is undetermined. The length of the CDR3 is 12 residues. Germline V gene data show CDR1 as SGHAT and CDR2 as FQNNGV. Trimming took off 3 bases at V and 4 bases at J, with 6 bases between the two ends. CDR3 DNA: TGTGCCAGCAGCTTGTGGGGCACTGAAGCTTTCTTT. Protein: CASSLWGTEAFF.

The chain recombines TRBV9 with TRBJ2-1, with 11 bases lining up with TRBD2. The junction had 13 bases not matched to a gene; V was cut back by 1 base and J by 4 bases. This CDR3 has 19 amino acids. Germline CDR1 and CDR2: SGDLS and YYNGEE. CDR3 region: CASSVPYLTGTSGYNEQFF. As DNA, the CDR3 is TGTGCCAGCAGCGTACCCTATCTTACCGGGACTAGCGGATACAATGAGCAGTTCTTC.

This rearrangement joins TRBV2 to TRBJ2-5; perhaps TRBD1 as D (6 bases). V gave up 3 bases and J gave up 5 bases, with 13 bases separating them. Germline loops: CDR1 SNHLY, CDR2 FYNNEI. CDR3 size: 14 residues. CDR3 sequence reads: CASSDVGARETQYF. In nucleotides, the CDR3 is TGTGCCAGCAGTGACGTGGGGGCGCGGGAGACCCAGTACTTC.

The rearrangement uses TRBV4-1 and TRBJ1-1; D not resolved. The V gene lost 1 base and the J gene lost 5 bases, with 11 bases spanning the gap. This CDR3 contains 14 residues. CDR1 MGHRA and CDR2 YSYEKL come from the germline V gene. The CDR3 here is CASSQVGAGTEAFF. The CDR3 region has the DNA TGCGCCAGCAGCCAAGTCGGCGCGGGGACTGAAGCTTTCTTT.

This chain uses TRBV27 with TRBJ2-7, with D tentatively TRBD2 (7 bases). The CDR3 is 15 amino acids. Trimming removed 4 bases from V and 3 bases from J, with 16 bases in between. Germline V gives CDR1 MNHEY, CDR2 SMNVEV (reference sequence). CDR3 DNA: TGTGCCAGCAGTTCGGGTGGGGGGGCTAACTACGAGCAGTACTTC. Protein: CASSSGGGANYEQYF.

CDR3 protein: CASSWTLAVQGTSPLHF. The CDR3 region has the DNA TGTGCCAGCAGCTGGACCTTAGCAGTCCAGGGAACATCACCCCTCCACTTT. The chain carries TRBV7-9 and TRBJ1-6, with TRBD1 as a possible D gene (5 bases). The V gene's germline CDR1 is SEHNR and CDR2 FQNEAQ (reference sequence). Trimming took 4 bases from V and 10 from J, leaving 23 bases between them. There are 17 residues in the CDR3.

Comments on this clone: This sample also contains other DNA sequences that code for the same CDR3. The chain recombines TRBV4-1 with TRBJ2-7, with 13 bases fitting TRBD2. The CDR3 is made up of 15 amino acids. CDR1 is MGHRA, CDR2 YSYEKL, per germline. The V and J ends lost 2 bases and 7 bases, in that order; junction bases with no gene match: 5. CDR3 nucleotides: TGCGCCAGCAGCCAATTGACTAGCGGGGGGATAGAGCAGTACTTC. It encodes CASSQLTSGGIEQYF.

The J gene is TRBJ1-5, the V gene TRBV6-5; D not certain. This CDR3 comprises 15 residues. The germline CDR1 and CDR2 sequences are MNHEY and SVGAGI. V lost 6 bases to trimming and J lost 2 bases, with 14 bases between them. The CDR3 DNA sequence: TGTGCCAGCAGCGCCGATTGGAGCGGCAATCAGCCCCAGCATTTT. This encodes CASSADWSGNQPQHF.

This chain uses TRBV5-1 with TRBJ1-1; no definite D call. CDR1 is SGHRS, CDR2 YFSETQ, per germline. The CDR3 length is 13 residues. V lost 1 base and J lost 3, with 7 bases in between. This CDR3 reads CASSLRTDTEAFF. The CDR3 DNA is TGCGCCAGCAGCTTGAGGACGGACACTGAAGCTTTCTTT.

This chain links TRBV28 with TRBJ2-7; tentatively, D is TRBD1 or TRBD2 (5 bases each). From germline, CDR1 is MDHEN and CDR2 SYDVKM. V was pared by 5 bases and J by 4 bases, with 18 bases between. This CDR3 region has 15 residues. This chain's CDR3 is CASSPYRSGLYEQYF. The CDR3 DNA follows: TGTGCCAGCAGTCCGTATCGATCGGGGCTATACGAGCAGTACTTC.

The chain links TRBV14 to TRBJ2-1; 15 bases are a match to TRBD2. J gave up 2 bases and V 1 base, and 6 bases lay outside the gene matches. This CDR3 region has 19 residues. Germline values: CDR1 SGHDN, CDR2 FVKESK. This chain's CDR3 is CASSQVNGLAGGTYNEQFF. Here the CDR3 DNA reads TGTGCCAGCAGCCAAGTCAACGGACTAGCGGGGGGGACCTACAATGAGCAGTTCTTC.

The CDR3 loop reads CASSQGDGNTGELFF. Here the CDR3 DNA reads TGCGCCAGCAGCCAAGGTGACGGGAACACCGGGGAGCTGTTTTTT. The V gene is TRBV4-3, the J gene TRBJ2-2, with D unresolved. Germline loops: CDR1 LGHNA, CDR2 YSLEER. CDR3 length equals 15 residues. V lost 1 base and J lost 1, with 7 bases in between.

J is TRBJ2-7 and V is TRBV2; D remains unclear. Germline CDR1 SNHLY, CDR2 FYNNEI. The CDR3 spans 14 residues. The V gene lost 3 bases and the J gene lost 7 bases, with 16 bases spanning the gap. The CDR3 spells CASSDIQKPTEQYF. In nucleotides, the CDR3 is TGTGCCAGCAGTGATATCCAGAAGCCTACGGAGCAGTACTTC.

The chain carries TRBV7-6 and TRBJ1-6; TRBD1 agrees at 7 bases. This CDR3 has 21 amino acids. With 1 base clipped from V and 10 bases from J, the junction kept 25 bases outside the gene matches. The germline V gene encodes CDR1 SGHVS and CDR2 FNYEAQ. The CDR3 DNA sequence: TGTGCCAGCAGCTTAGAGGAGCGGGGCTGGGACAGCGCCGGATTTAGGTCACCCCTCCACTTT. Translation: CASSLEERGWDSAGFRSPLHF.

This chain joins TRBV6-1 and TRBJ2-7, with D unresolved. Germline assignment: CDR1 MNHNS and CDR2 SASEGT. Trimming cost V 2 bases and J 3 bases, with 11 bases left between them. This CDR3 comprises 14 residues. The CDR3 DNA follows: TGTGCCAGCAGTGAAAGACGGTGGGGCTACGAGCAGTACTTC. Its protein is CASSERRWGYEQYF.

The J gene is TRBJ2-2, the V gene TRBV27; 8 nucleotides match TRBD2. Germline V gene lookup returns CDR1 MNHEY and CDR2 SMNVEV (reference sequence). CDR3 length: 15 residues. V was pared by 4 bases and J by 4 bases, with 5 bases of the junction left unmatched. The CDR3 DNA is TGTGCCAGCAGTTCGCGACTAGCGACCACCGGGGAGCTGTTTTTT. Protein: CASSSRLATTGELFF.

The J gene is TRBJ1-2, the V gene TRBV25-1, with D tentatively TRBD1 (5 bases). The CDR3 is made up of 15 amino acids. V was shortened by 2 bases and J by 5 bases, with 15 bases between the two germline ends. Germline V lookup: CDR1 MGHDK, CDR2 SYGVNS. The CDR3 DNA reads TGTGCCAGCAGTGAAGGCGGGGGGGGACCTTATGGCTACACCTTC. This gives the protein CASSEGGGGPYGYTF.

In the case of this clone: Because the CDR3's place on the DNA is in doubt, the DNA is left out and the CDR3 is given as listed by TCRdb. The CDR3 protein is CASSFGAGTIREKLFF. The chain has TRBV27 and TRBJ1-4; TRBD1 is the table's D call, not checked against the DNA. The CDR3 spans 16 residues, counting both ends. Germline V gene sequence: CDR1 MNHEY, CDR2 SMNVEV (reference sequence).

Points on this clone: Other nucleotide sequences from this sample produce the same CDR3. The rearrangement joins TRBV19 to TRBJ2-3; 7 positions agree with TRBD2. This CDR3 contains 15 residues. Germline values: CDR1 LNHDA, CDR2 SQIVND (reference sequence). V lost 3 bases, J lost 0 bases, and 3 bases stayed unmatched. The chain's CDR3 is CASSIGSGSTDTQYF. The CDR3 DNA is TGTGCCAGTAGTATCGGTAGCGGGAGCACAGATACGCAGTATTTT.

V is TRBV10-1 and J is TRBJ2-3, with D tentatively TRBD1 (6 bases). Germline V CDR1 and CDR2: WNHNN, SYGVQD (reference sequence). The CDR3 contains 14 residues. Trimming removed 2 bases from V and 4 bases from J, with 10 bases in between. The CDR3 protein is CASSEGQWADTQYF. In nucleotides, the CDR3 is TGCGCCAGCAGTGAGGGACAGTGGGCAGATACGCAGTATTTT.

V gene TRBV5-1 combines with J gene TRBJ2-3, with 12 bases that match TRBD2. The CDR3 is 17 residues long. Germline CDR1 is SGHRS and CDR2 is YFSETQ. The junction had 9 bases not matched to a gene; V was cut back by 4 bases and J by 3 bases. The CDR3 nucleotides are TGCGCCAGCAGCCTATCTCCTAGCGGGGGGGCGACAGATACGCAGTATTTT. Protein product: CASSLSPSGGATDTQYF.

Concerning this clone: In the same sample, other DNA sequences code for this CDR3. The V gene is TRBV6-5, the J gene TRBJ2-7; 7 bases map to TRBD1. The V and J ends lost 0 bases and 1 base, in that order; junction bases with no gene match: 6. The CDR3 is 16 amino acids. CDR1 is MNHEY, CDR2 SVGAGI, per germline. The CDR3 reads CASSYSTGQRSYEQYF. DNA of the CDR3: TGTGCCAGCAGTTACTCCACGGGACAGAGATCCTACGAGCAGTACTTC.

The rearrangement uses TRBV7-9 and TRBJ2-7; 7 bases fit TRBD2. V lost 0 bases, J lost 4 bases, and 6 bases stayed unmatched. Germline loops: CDR1 SEHNR, CDR2 FQNEAQ (reference sequence). This CDR3 contains 15 residues. The CDR3 DNA is TGTGCCAGCAGCTTAGCTAGCGGGCTTGAATACGAGCAGTACTTC. Translating gives CASSLASGLEYEQYF.

Points on this clone: This sample includes further DNA sequences coding for the same CDR3. V is TRBV27 and J is TRBJ2-2; no clear D. The CDR3 sequence is 12 residues long. Germline-derived CDR1 and CDR2 are MNHEY and SMNVEV (reference sequence). Trimming removed 3 bases from V and 5 bases from J, with 4 bases in between. The CDR3 reads CASSFRTGELFF. The CDR3 DNA is TGTGCCAGCAGTTTTAGAACCGGGGAGCTGTTTTTT.

The gene calls are TRBV4-3 and TRBJ2-1; D gene uncertain. V gave up 2 bases and J gave up 2 bases, with 10 bases separating them. Per the germline V gene, CDR1 is LGHNA and CDR2 is YSLEER. The CDR3 is made up of 15 amino acids. In nucleotides, the CDR3 is TGCGCCAGCAGCCAACTCCTGACCCCCTACAATGAGCAGTTCTTC. Its translation is CASSQLLTPYNEQFF.

Notes on this clone: The same CDR3 can be traced to other DNA sequences in this sample. The chain carries TRBV5-6 and TRBJ1-5, with D unresolved. Germline CDR1 SGHDT, CDR2 YYEEEE. Trimming took 0 bases from V and 4 from J, leaving 5 bases between them. This CDR3 region has 13 residues. The CDR3 region is CASSLGLNQPQHF. The CDR3 DNA reads TGTGCCAGCAGCTTGGGGCTAAATCAGCCCCAGCATTTT.

This rearrangement joins TRBV5-6 to TRBJ2-5; D is unresolved. Germline loops: CDR1 SGHDT, CDR2 YYEEEE. Trimming removed 1 base at V and 0 bases at J, with 13 bases between. The CDR3 contains 16 residues. Here the CDR3 DNA reads TGTGCCAGCAGCTTGAGGGTCAGGCCAAACCAAGAGACCCAGTACTTC. It is translated as CASSLRVRPNQETQYF.

This chain joins TRBV11-2 and TRBJ1-1; D is unresolved. Germline V gives CDR1 SGHAT, CDR2 FQNNGV. The CDR3 runs 15 residues. Trimming left V 1 base short and J 1 base short, with 10 bases between. The CDR3 is CASSLAPDGNTEAFF. The CDR3 DNA is TGTGCCAGCAGCTTAGCGCCCGACGGGAACACTGAAGCTTTCTTT.

The DNA for the CDR3 is TGTGCCAGCAGCCGAGGGACTGGGGACTCCTACGAGCAGTACTTC. Translation gives CASSRGTGDSYEQYF. The chain employs TRBV4-2 and TRBJ2-7, with D perhaps matching TRBD2 (6 bases). The CDR3 has 15 residues. The V gene lost 4 bases and the J gene lost 0 bases, with 13 bases spanning the gap. The germline V gene encodes CDR1 LGHNA and CDR2 YNFKEQ.

V gene TRBV5-6 combines with J gene TRBJ2-7; D possibly corresponds to TRBD1 (6 bases). CDR3 length equals 14 residues. V lost 4 bases, J lost 7 bases, and 18 bases lay in between. The germline V gene encodes CDR1 SGHDT and CDR2 YYEEEE. DNA of the CDR3: TGTGCCAGCAGCCCTGGGTCAGGGGCTTGGGAGCAGTACTTC. This sequence encodes CASSPGSGAWEQYF.